The sequence of this TCR beta chain was determined in a study of blood T cells in healthy people across ages. Looked up from germline, CDR1 is LNHNV and CDR2 is YYDKDF (reference sequence). This CDR3 is 14 amino acids long. Trimming cost V 5 bases and J 8 bases; bases outside gene matches: 7. Next came a second PCR, run for roughly 6 to 11 cycles, which used a sample-barcoded 5' primer along with a J-beta primer mix. TCRdb fed the 5' RACE reads into MiXCR, producing one record per CDR3 protein. The sample includes around 970,000 distinct CDR3 sequences, roughly half seen only once; the top ten take around 21%.

What was sequenced was blood. V gene TRBV15 combines with J gene TRBJ1-4; TRBD1 agrees at 8 bases. The source is a woman aged 55-70 years in good health. CDR3 nucleotide sequence: TGTGCCACCAGCTTCGCGGGGACAGGAGAAAAACTGTTTTTT. Translated: CATSFAGTGEKLFF.